This is a list of T cell receptor beta chains from one sample in a study of Tregs in tolerant kidney transplant recipients. Assay used: immunoSEQ multiplex PCR; TCRdb lists only in-frame clones, some missing. The table has roughly 20,000 clones, more than 65% seen once. The sequenced sample was CD8+ T cells from blood (PBMCs), obtained 6 months after the transplant. The receptors derive from a human patient who received a combined kidney and bone marrow transplant. Some T cells could come from the graft donor. Each CDR3 is given with its conserved first and last residue. Each record gives: clone size, J gene, D gene, V gene, CDR3 DNA, CDR3 protein. D genes are given only for firm matches. Where a row states a size, it is once, few, many or the class of an expanded clone; other rows omit it.

once TRBJ2-7 - TRBV18 TGTGCCAGCTCACCAGGACAGTCCTCCTACGAGCAGTACTTC CASSPGQSSYEQYF
- TRBJ2-1 TRBD1 TRBV5-6 TGTGCCAGCATAGGACAGGGGAGGGACAATGAGCAGTTCTTC CASIGQGRDNEQFF
once TRBJ2-3 TRBD2 TRBV6-1 TGTGCCAGCAGTGACCTGACTAGCGGGGGGGTTCGCACAGATACGCAGTATTTT CASSDLTSGGVRTDTQYF
- TRBJ1-1 - TRBV9 TGTGCCAGCAGTTCTACAGGGTATGGTGAAGCTTTCTTT CASSSTGYGEAFF
- TRBJ2-2 TRBD1 TRBV7-8 TGTGCCAGCAGCGTTCGACAGGGATCCACCGGGGAGCTGTTTTTT CASSVRQGSTGELFF
- TRBJ2-3 TRBD2 TRBV10-3 TGTGCCATCAGTGAGAGGGCGGGAGGCCACACAGATACGCAGTATTTT CAISERAGGHTDTQYF
- TRBJ1-5 - TRBV7-3 TGTGCCAGCAGCCGATCTGGGGCAGCCAGTGAGCCCCAGCATTTT CASSRSGAASEPQHF
few TRBJ1-6 TRBD1 TRBV7-3 TGTGCCAGCAGCCCGACAGGGCCTGGTGATTCACCCCTCCACTTT CASSPTGPGDSPLHF
- TRBJ2-5 TRBD2 TRBV7-8 TGTGCCAGCAGCCAGGGACTAGCGGGAAGTGAAGAGACCCAGTACTTC CASSQGLAGSEETQYF
- TRBJ2-7 TRBD1 TRBV19 TGTGCCAGTAGTATCCGGACAGGGGGGCGCGAGCAGTACTTC CASSIRTGGREQYF
- TRBJ1-1 - TRBV6-1 TGTGCCAGCAGTGTTCTTACAGGTGAAGCTTTCTTT CASSVLTGEAFF
- TRBJ1-2 - TRBV7-9 TGTGCCAGCAGCCAGCAGGGGAGGGCCTATGGCTACACCTTC CASSQQGRAYGYTF
- TRBJ2-7 - TRBV6-5 TGTGCCAGCAGTTACCTGGAGGACTACGAGCAGTACTTC CASSYLEDYEQYF
few TRBJ1-4 TRBD1 TRBV6-5 TGTGCCAGCAGTCCCACAGGGGGTTTTAATGAAAAACTGTTTTTT CASSPTGGFNEKLFF
- TRBJ2-1 - TRBV9 TGTGCCAGCACCCCGGGAGACAGCCCTTACATTTTCAATGAGCAGTTCTTC CASTPGDSPYIFNEQFF
- TRBJ2-2 - TRBV27 TGTGCCAGCAGTTTTCTCAACACCGGGGAGCTGTTTTTT CASSFLNTGELFF
- TRBJ2-7 TRBD1 TRBV6-5 TGTGCCAGCAGTTACCGGGACAGTCTTCCCTACGAGCAGTACTTC CASSYRDSLPYEQYF
few TRBJ1-2 - TRBV19 TGTGCCAGTAGTAACCTGGGGCAAAACTATGGCTACACCTTC CASSNLGQNYGYTF
- TRBJ2-3 - TRBV19 TGTGCCAGTCTGGGCAGAGAGACAGATACGCAGTATTTT CASLGRETDTQYF
- TRBJ1-1 - TRBV25-1 TGTGCCAGCAGTGAAATAGGACTAAACACTGAAGCTTTCTTT CASSEIGLNTEAFF
- TRBJ2-3 - TRBV6-4 TGTGCCAGCGCCGCGACAGGGGAGGGGACAGATACGCAGTATTTT CASAATGEGTDTQYF
- TRBJ2-2 TRBD1 TRBV6-1 TGTGCCAGCAGTCCCGGGACAGGGGGCAGCGGGGAGCTGTTTTTT CASSPGTGGSGELFF
- TRBJ2-7 TRBD1 TRBV27 TGTGCCAGCAGTTCCGGACAGGGGTTCTACGAGCAGTACTTC CASSSGQGFYEQYF
- TRBJ1-2 TRBD1 TRBV9 TGTGCCAGCAGCGTAGATGGGACAGGGGACAACTATGGCTACACCTTC CASSVDGTGDNYGYTF
- TRBJ2-7 TRBD1 TRBV4-1 TGCGCCAGCAGCCAAGGGAGGACAGGGGACGAGCAGTACTTC CASSQGRTGDEQYF
medium-sized TRBJ1-1 - TRBV6-5 TGTGCCAGCAGTTACTCGGGGGGCACTGAAGCTTTCTTT CASSYSGGTEAFF
- TRBJ1-1 TRBD1 TRBV7-8 TGTGCCAGCAGCGCCCAGGGGGGTGTGGTTAAAACTGAAGCTTTCTTT CASSAQGGVVKTEAFF
- TRBJ2-7 - TRBV27 TGTGCCAGCAGTTGGGCAATCTCCTACGAGCAGTACTTC CASSWAISYEQYF
- TRBJ2-7 TRBD2 TRBV7-6 TGTGCCAGCAGCCCGGGGACTACGAGCTCCTACGAGCAGTACTTC CASSPGTTSSYEQYF
- TRBJ2-2 TRBD2 TRBV14 TGTGCCAGCAGCCACGGGACTAGCGGGAGTTTAAGGGCCGGGGAGCTGTTTTTT CASSHGTSGSLRAGELFF
- TRBJ2-1 - TRBV15 TGTGCCACCAGCAGGTCCCGGGATTACAATGAGCAGTTCTTC CATSRSRDYNEQFF
- TRBJ2-4 TRBD2 TRBV9 TGTGCCAGCAGCACATCGAGCGGGGCGGGGAACATTCAGTACTTC CASSTSSGAGNIQYF
- TRBJ1-2 - TRBV28 TGTGCCAGCAGCTCGCCGGGACTTACTAACTATGGCTACACCTTC CASSSPGLTNYGYTF
- TRBJ2-7 TRBD2 TRBV9 TGTGCCAGCAGCGTGGGAGGGAGCCCCTCCTACGAGCAGTACTTC CASSVGGSPSYEQYF
few TRBJ1-4 - TRBV28 TGTGCCAGCAGTTTATGGGACAGCACAACTAATGAAAAACTGTTTTTT CASSLWDSTTNEKLFF
- TRBJ2-2 TRBD1 TRBV4-3 TGCGCCAGCAGCCAGGGGACAGGGGGAAGGCACGACACCGGGGAGCTGTTTTTT CASSQGTGGRHDTGELFF
- TRBJ1-1 - TRBV19 TGTGCCAGTACTTACGGGGTCACTGAAGCTTTCTTT CASTYGVTEAFF
- TRBJ1-2 - TRBV2 TGTGCCAGCAGTGAAGCACAAGGGGTAAACTACACCTTC CASSEAQGVNYTF
- TRBJ1-1 - TRBV29-1 TGCAGCGTTCTGGCGAACACTGAAGCTTTCTTT CSVLANTEAFF
once TRBJ1-2 - TRBV7-2 TGTGCCAGCAGCTTTACGGGACACCTCTCTTCTTGTAACTATGGCTACACCTTC CASSFTGHLSSCNYGYTF
- TRBJ2-7 TRBD1 TRBV27 TGTGCCAGCAGTTTGAACAGGGGCCACTCCTACGAGCAGTACTTC CASSLNRGHSYEQYF